The 23 T cell receptor beta chains below come from one sample, sequenced in a study of blood T cell repertoires in COVID-19 (TCRdb year 2020). Library method: the immunoSEQ multiplex PCR assay. As stored in TCRdb, this immuneACCESS dataset retains in-frame rearrangements with V and J assigned. A fraction of the clones does not appear; measured against another copy, unresolved V genes explain less than half of the discrepancy, and the remainder lacks a known reason. This sample lists over 300,000 clones; more than 70% were detected once. Jointly, the top ten make up nearly 6.5% of the sample. The sequenced material came from peripheral blood. The receptor set was obtained from a young man who had recovered from COVID-19.

The V gene is TRBV7-2, the J gene TRBJ2-5; 10 bases are shared with TRBD1. Germline assignment: CDR1 SGHTA and CDR2 FQGNSA. The CDR3 contains 16 residues. V lost 2 bases to trimming and J lost 5 bases; unmatched junction nucleotides: 8. CDR3 DNA sequence: TGTGCCAGCAGCTTACCCGACAGGGGGCGCGTGGAGACCCAGTACTTC. Its protein product is CASSLPDRGRVETQYF.

The genes are TRBV5-6 and TRBJ2-7; 7 bases are a match to TRBD1. The CDR3 runs 14 residues. Unmatched junction bases numbered 3, after V lost 1 base and J lost 2 bases. Germline lookup yields CDR1 SGHDT and CDR2 YYEEEE. The CDR3 sequence is CASSLQGVPYEQYF. CDR3 nucleotides: TGTGCCAGCAGCTTGCAGGGGGTCCCCTACGAGCAGTACTTC. Drawing the rest from reference TRBV5-6 and TRBJ2-7, the complete variable domain is DAGVTQSPTHLIKTRGQQVTLRCSPKSGHDTVSWYQQALGQGPQFIFQYYEEEERQRGNFPDRFSGHQFPNYSSELNVNALLLGDSALYLCASSLQGVPYEQYFGPGTRLTVT.

This clone appeared once. The J gene is TRBJ2-3, the V gene TRBV6-1, with 8 bases that match TRBD2. The germline CDR1 and CDR2 sequences are MNHNS and SASEGT. The CDR3 sequence is 19 residues long. The ends lost 1 base at V and 6 bases at J; junction bases unmatched: 18. The CDR3 DNA sequence: TGTGCCAGCAGTGAAGAAGGGACGGGAGGGGGGCCGCCGGAGGATACGCAGTATTTT. Its protein is CASSEEGTGGGPPEDTQYF.

This chain links TRBV9 with TRBJ1-5; D is undetermined. The V end lost 4 bases, the J end lost 5 bases, and 13 bases lay between the germline ends. The CDR3 covers 14 residues. CDR1 is SGDLS and CDR2 is YYNGEE in the germline V gene. CDR3 protein: CASSPLWCDQPQHF. In nucleotides, the CDR3 is TGTGCCAGCAGCCCCCTCTGGTGCGATCAGCCCCAGCATTTT.

V gene TRBV2 combines with J gene TRBJ2-6, with a tentative D call TRBD1 (5 bases). Per germline, CDR1 SNHLY and CDR2 FYNNEI. The ends were cut back, 5 bases at V and 2 bases at J, with 10 bases in the middle. The CDR3 is 15 amino acids. The CDR3 DNA sequence: TGTGCCAGCAGTCAACAGGCGGCTGGGGCCAACGTCCTGACTTTC. Its protein product is CASSQQAAGANVLTF.

The chain links TRBV9 to TRBJ1-3; D is uncertain. Germline V gene sequence: CDR1 SGDLS, CDR2 YYNGEE. V gave up 1 base and J gave up 4 bases, with 18 bases separating them. This CDR3 contains 17 residues. The CDR3 region has the DNA TGTGCCAGCAGCGTAAGCGGCCCTGAGGCGCGCGGAAACACCATATATTTT. It is translated as CASSVSGPEARGNTIYF.

The V and J genes are TRBV27 and TRBJ2-7; the D gene is possibly TRBD2 (5 bases). V lost 1 base, J lost 0 bases, and 16 bases lay in between. Germline assignment: CDR1 MNHEY and CDR2 SMNVEV (reference sequence). The CDR3 runs to 17 residues. Here the CDR3 DNA reads TGTGCCAGCAGTTTATTTCTAATCGGACGGGGCTCCTACGAGCAGTACTTC. Encoded protein: CASSLFLIGRGSYEQYF.

The rearrangement links TRBV27 to TRBJ2-7, with D maybe TRBD2 (5 bases). V lost 2 bases and J 2 bases, leaving 7 bases between the germline ends. The CDR3 spans 13 residues. Germline V gene data show CDR1 as MNHEY and CDR2 as SMNVEV (reference sequence). DNA for the CDR3: TGTGCCAGCAGTTTAGACGGGACCTACGAGCAGTACTTC. Protein sequence: CASSLDGTYEQYF.

The gene calls are TRBV2 and TRBJ2-2, with 7 bases aligning to TRBD1. The ends lost 8 bases at V and 1 base at J; junction bases unmatched: 4. CDR3 length: 14 residues. CDR1 is SNHLY, CDR2 FYNNEI, per germline. CDR3 DNA: TGTGCCAGCGCTAGGACAGGGAACACCGGGGAGCTGTTTTTT. Residues: CASARTGNTGELFF.

The chain uses TRBV3-1 (or the pseudogene TRBV3-2) and TRBJ2-1; D gene ambiguous. The germline V gene has CDR1 LGHDT and CDR2 YNNKEL (reference sequence). Between the trimmed V and J ends, which lost 3 bases and 7 bases, there was a span of 19 bases. The CDR3 contains 16 residues. This CDR3 reads CASSHYFQLRSNEQFF. The DNA for the CDR3 is TGTGCCAGCAGCCATTACTTCCAGCTCCGGAGTAATGAGCAGTTCTTC.

The V and J genes are TRBV18 and TRBJ2-1, with 8 bases lining up with TRBD1. The CDR3 contains 18 residues. V shed 3 bases and J 4 bases; nucleotides not matched to a gene: 14. Per germline, CDR1 KGHSH and CDR2 LQKENI. The CDR3 bases are TGTGCCAGCTCACCCGGTGGGGTAGGGACAGGCCTATACAATGAGCAGTTCTTC. Its translation: CASSPGGVGTGLYNEQFF. The full variable domain, its missing parts supplied by reference TRBV18 and TRBJ2-1, is NAGVMQNPRHLVRRRGQEARLRCSPMKGHSHVYWYRQLPEEGLKFMVYLQKENIIDESGMPKERFSAEFPKEGPSILRIQQVVRGDSAAYFCASSPGGVGTGLYNEQFFGPGTRLTVL.

This chain connects TRBV30 to TRBJ1-5; D unresolved. The V end lost 4 bases, the J end lost 8 bases, and 15 bases lay between the germline ends. The germline gives CDR1 GTSNPN, CDR2 SVGIG (reference sequence). The length of the CDR3 is 13 residues. The CDR3 nucleotides are TGTGCCTGGACCATGGGCGCCGGTGAGCCCCAGCATTTT. Protein sequence: CAWTMGAGEPQHF. Looking up the rest from reference TRBV30 and TRBJ1-5 gives the full variable domain: SQTIHQWPATLVQPVGSPLSLECTVEGTSNPNLYWYRQAAGRGLQLLFYSVGIGQISSEVPQNLSASRPQDRQFILSSKKLLLSDSGFYLCAWTMGAGEPQHFGDGTRLSIL.

CDR3 protein: CASSRTGTDTQYF. CDR3 DNA: TGTGCCAGCAGCAGGACAGGGACAGATACGCAGTATTTT. This chain connects TRBV21-1 to TRBJ2-3; the table's TRBD1 call for D was not verified on the DNA. TRBV21-1 is a documented pseudogene. The CDR3 length is 13 residues.

This rearrangement joins TRBV27 to TRBJ2-7; D remains ambiguous. The CDR3 totals 13 residues. Germline CDR1 MNHEY, CDR2 SMNVEV (reference sequence). V was cut by 2 bases and J by 4 bases, with 9 bases left in between. Written as DNA, the CDR3 is TGTGCCAGCAGTTTAATGGAGCATTACGAGCAGTACTTC. Amino acids: CASSLMEHYEQYF.

This clone occurred a few times. The chain joins TRBV29-1 to TRBJ1-1; TRBD1 aligns across 8 bases. This CDR3 contains 13 residues. V dropped 0 bases and J dropped 8; count of bases not matched to a gene: 5. CDR1 is SQVTM and CDR2 is ANQGSEA in the germline V gene. The CDR3 region has the DNA TGCAGCGTTGAAGAGTCCTCAGGGGGCGAAGCTTTCTTT. Its protein is CSVEESSGGEAFF.

Points on this clone: The same CDR3 is also encoded by other DNA sequences in this sample. The CDR3 bases are TGTGCCACCAGTGATCCCGGGACAGGGAACACCGGGGAGCTGTTTTTT. Translating it yields CATSDPGTGNTGELFF. The V gene is TRBV24-1, the J gene TRBJ2-2, with 8 nucleotides matching TRBD1. V shed 3 bases and J 1 base; nucleotides not matched to a gene: 3. Germline lookup yields CDR1 KGHDR and CDR2 SFDVKD. The CDR3 is 16 amino acids.

The chain recombines TRBV5-4 with TRBJ2-2; TRBD1 is a possible D gene (5 bases). This CDR3 spans 14 amino acids. Trimming pared 5 bases from V and 2 bases from J, leaving 10 bases between. Germline CDR1 is SGHNT and CDR2 is YYREEE (reference sequence). CDR3 in DNA: TGTGCCAGCAGTTCCCAGGGTAACACCGGGGAGCTGTTTTTT. It translates to CASSSQGNTGELFF. The full variable domain, completed using reference TRBV5-4 and TRBJ2-2, is ETGVTQSPTHLIKTRGQQVTLRCSSQSGHNTVSWYQQALGQGPQFIFQYYREEENGRGNFPPRFSGLQFPNYSSELNVNALELDDSALYLCASSSQGNTGELFFGEGSRLTVL.

The V call is TRBV2, the J call TRBJ2-5; TRBD1 matches 7 bases. The length of the CDR3 is 14 residues. J was trimmed by 1 base and V by 4 bases; bases with no gene match: 3. Germline CDR1 and CDR2: SNHLY and FYNNEI. CDR3 bases: TGTGCCAGCAGTGCACAGGGGCCCCAAGAGACCCAGTACTTC. Protein product: CASSAQGPQETQYF.

V and J are TRBV12-5 and TRBJ2-1; D is possibly TRBD1 (5 bases). This CDR3 has 17 amino acids. V was pared by 1 base and J by 3 bases, with 16 bases between. Per the germline V gene, CDR1 is LGHNT and CDR2 is FRNRAP. The CDR3 coding sequence is TGTGCTAGTGGTTTGGGTCCTTTGGGGCCCCTCTACAATGAGCAGTTCTTC. Protein: CASGLGPLGPLYNEQFF. Filled out from reference TRBV12-5 and TRBJ2-1, the complete variable domain reads DARVTQTPRHKVTEMGQEVTMRCQPILGHNTVFWYRQTMMQGLELLAYFRNRAPLDDSGMPKDRFSAEMPDATLATLKIQPSEPRDSAVYFCASGLGPLGPLYNEQFFGPGTRLTVL.

This clone has just a few counts. The rearrangement joins TRBV6-5 to TRBJ2-7; 10 bases align to TRBD2. V lost 6 bases to trimming and J lost 3 bases; unmatched junction nucleotides: 5. This CDR3 has 14 residues. Germline CDR1 MNHEY, CDR2 SVGAGI. Here the CDR3 reads CASRYSSGSYEQYF. In nucleotides, the CDR3 is TGTGCCAGCAGGTATTCTAGCGGGAGCTACGAGCAGTACTTC.

The chain uses TRBV15 and TRBJ2-5, with 9 bases lining up with TRBD2. After removal of 4 bases from V and 5 bases from J, the junction contained 5 bases not matched to a gene. Germline CDR1 reads LNHNV; CDR2 reads YYDKDF (reference sequence). The CDR3 is 14 amino acids. The CDR3 coding sequence is TGTGCCACCAGCATCTCGACTAGCGGTGAGACCCAGTACTTC. The encoded protein is CATSISTSGETQYF.

The chain carries TRBV7-8 and TRBJ2-2; TRBD2 matches 9 bases. This CDR3 spans 18 amino acids. Unmatched junction bases numbered 11, after V lost 1 base and J lost 5 bases. Germline CDR1 is SGHVS and CDR2 is FQNEAQ. Here the CDR3 reads CASSLGGAGGPRTGELFF. CDR3 DNA sequence: TGTGCCAGCAGCTTAGGAGGTGCGGGAGGGCCGAGGACCGGGGAGCTGTTTTTT.

The CDR3 DNA sequence: TGTGCCAGCAGTTACCTACAGGGTGAAGCTTTCTTT. This sequence encodes CASSYLQGEAFF. The rearrangement uses TRBV6-5 and TRBJ1-1; D may be TRBD1 (6 bases). The CDR3 is made up of 12 amino acids. The germline CDR1 and CDR2 sequences are MNHEY and SVGAGI. The V end lost 2 bases, the J end lost 7 bases, and 8 bases lay between the germline ends.